Listed below are T cell receptor beta chains from one sample, sequenced in a study of T cells in Graves' hyperthyroidism and ophthalmopathy. TCRdb fed the multiplex PCR reads into MiXCR, producing one record per CDR3 protein. In the table there are a few hundred thousand distinct CDR3 sequences, just over 45% of which are singletons. Sequencing was performed on peripheral blood or thyroid tissue (not recorded which). These receptors originate from a woman under 30 with Graves' hyperthyroidism. CDR3s leave out the opening cysteine and the closing phenylalanine or tryptophan.

v_gene | CDR3aa
TRBV10-1 | ASSESRQETQY
TRBV5-5 | ASSLETALNSPLH
TRBV5-1 | ASSLTGGNDYGYT
TRBV20-1 | SAPGENTEAF
TRBV29-1 | SVISGRGARSEAF
TRBV24-1 | ATSDSSGDTGELF
TRBV7-3 | ASSPSSGRVRETQY
TRBV6-6 | ASRGTTGGGEKLF
TRBV19 | ASSIYGFTSGQSYEQY
TRBV10-3 | AISESGGGGNVLT
TRBV24-1 | ATTLSPPQIGEGKTQY
TRBV7-9 | ASSFANRGASGRVIEQY
TRBV9 | ASSVDGADNEKLF
TRBV7-2 | ASSQRSEQY
TRBV6-6 | ASSEAPGELF